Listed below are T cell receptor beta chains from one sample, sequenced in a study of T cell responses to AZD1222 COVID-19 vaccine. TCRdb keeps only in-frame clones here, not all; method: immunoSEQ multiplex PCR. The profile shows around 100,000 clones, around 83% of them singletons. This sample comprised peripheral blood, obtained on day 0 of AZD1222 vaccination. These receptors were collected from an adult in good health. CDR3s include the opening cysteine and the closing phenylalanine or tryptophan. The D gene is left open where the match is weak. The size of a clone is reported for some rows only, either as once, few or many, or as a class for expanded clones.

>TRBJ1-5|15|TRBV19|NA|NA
CATEKLAGGNQPQHF
TGTGCCACCGAAAAGTTGGCAGGGGGCAATCAGCCCCAGCATTTT
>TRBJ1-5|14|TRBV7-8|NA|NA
CASSHPGRATSQHF
TGTGCCAGCAGCCATCCCGGACGGGCTACGTCCCAGCATTTT
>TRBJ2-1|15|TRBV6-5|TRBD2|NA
CASSYLAGGPGEQFF
TGTGCCAGCAGTTACTTAGCGGGAGGGCCCGGTGAGCAGTTCTTC
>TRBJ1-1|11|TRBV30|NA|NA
CAWSLNTEAFF
TGTGCCTGGAGCTTGAACACTGAAGCTTTCTTT
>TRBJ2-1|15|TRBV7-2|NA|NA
CASSFADVSYNEQFF
TGTGCCAGCAGCTTCGCCGACGTTTCCTACAATGAGCAGTTCTTC
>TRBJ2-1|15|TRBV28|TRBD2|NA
CASSLSAGGLNEQFF
TGTGCCAGCAGTTTATCTGCGGGGGGGCTGAATGAGCAGTTCTTC
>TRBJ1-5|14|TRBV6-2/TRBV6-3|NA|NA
CASSPARVNQPQHF
TGTGCCAGCAGCCCGGCCAGGGTAAATCAGCCCCAGCATTTT
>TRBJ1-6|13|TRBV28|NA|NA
CASSPQQGSPLHF
TGTGCCAGCAGTCCCCAACAGGGCTCACCCCTCCACTTT
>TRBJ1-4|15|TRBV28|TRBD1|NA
CASSSGQDDNEKLFF
TGTGCCAGCAGTTCTGGACAGGACGATAATGAAAAACTGTTTTTT
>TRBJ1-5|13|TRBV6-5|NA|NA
CASSTGRRQPQHF
TGTGCCAGCAGCACAGGAAGGCGTCAGCCCCAGCATTTT
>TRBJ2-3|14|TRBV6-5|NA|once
CASTPGGFTDTQYF
TGTGCCAGCACCCCGGGCGGATTCACAGATACGCAGTATTTT
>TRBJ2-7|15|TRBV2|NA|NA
CASSTTGTTPYEQYF
TGTGCCAGCAGCACAACCGGGACCACTCCCTACGAGCAGTACTTC
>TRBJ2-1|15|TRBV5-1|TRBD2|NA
CASSYLAGTYNEQFF
TGCGCCAGCAGCTACCTAGCGGGAACATACAATGAGCAGTTCTTC
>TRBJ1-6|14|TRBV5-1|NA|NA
CASRNVGEDSPLHF
TGCGCCAGCAGAAACGTGGGGGAGGATTCACCCCTCCACTTT
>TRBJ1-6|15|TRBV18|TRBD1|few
CASSPEGQHNSPLHF
TGTGCCAGCTCACCAGAGGGACAGCATAATTCACCCCTCCACTTT
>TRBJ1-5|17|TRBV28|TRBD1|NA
CASSNYRGLGGNQPQHF
TGTGCCAGCAGTAATTACAGGGGGCTGGGAGGCAATCAGCCCCAGCATTTT
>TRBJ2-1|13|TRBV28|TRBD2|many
CASMGLARDEQFF
TGTGCCAGCATGGGACTAGCGAGAGATGAGCAGTTCTTC
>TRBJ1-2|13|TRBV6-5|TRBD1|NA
CASRETGGIGYTF
TGTGCCAGCAGGGAGACAGGGGGAATTGGCTACACCTTC
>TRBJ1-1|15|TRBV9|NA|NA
CASSVGGRLNTEAFF
TGTGCCAGCAGCGTAGGGGGCAGGTTGAACACTGAAGCTTTCTTT
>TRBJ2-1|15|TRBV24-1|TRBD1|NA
CATSLHGTGADEQFF
TGTGCCACCAGCTTACACGGGACAGGGGCGGATGAGCAGTTCTTC
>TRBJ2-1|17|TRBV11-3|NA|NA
CASSLGVGSGSYNEQFF
TGTGCCAGCAGCTTAGGAGTTGGGAGTGGGTCCTACAATGAGCAGTTCTTC
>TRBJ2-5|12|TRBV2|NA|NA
CASKATGETQYF
TGTGCCAGCAAAGCTACCGGGGAGACCCAGTACTTC
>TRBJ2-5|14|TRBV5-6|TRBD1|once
CASSSPTGAETQYF
TGTGCCAGCAGCTCCCCGACAGGGGCGGAGACCCAGTACTTC
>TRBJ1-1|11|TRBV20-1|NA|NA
CSARGGTEAFF
TGCAGTGCCAGAGGTGGCACTGAAGCTTTCTTT
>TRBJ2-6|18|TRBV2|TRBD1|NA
CASRETGVHLRGANVLTF
TGTGCCAGCAGAGAGACAGGGGTTCACCTACGTGGGGCCAACGTCCTGACTTTC
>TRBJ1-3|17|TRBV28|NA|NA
CASRRGAGILSGNTIYF
TGTGCCAGCAGACGCGGGGCAGGAATACTCTCTGGAAACACCATATATTTT
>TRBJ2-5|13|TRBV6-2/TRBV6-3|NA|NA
CASSSGPGETQYF
TGTGCCAGCAGTTCCGGGCCGGGAGAGACCCAGTACTTC
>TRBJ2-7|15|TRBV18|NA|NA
CASSPLERVTYEQYF
TGTGCCAGCTCACCTCTTGAGCGGGTGACCTACGAGCAGTACTTC
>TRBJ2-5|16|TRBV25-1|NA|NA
CASSAPRGGFQETQYF
TGTGCCAGCAGTGCCCCCCGTGGGGGGTTCCAAGAGACCCAGTACTTC
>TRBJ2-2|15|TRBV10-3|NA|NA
CAISESGLPTGELFF
TGTGCCATCAGTGAGTCCGGACTGCCCACCGGGGAGCTGTTTTTT
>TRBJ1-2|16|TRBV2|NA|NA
CATSYPAWQGIGGYTF
TGTGCCACCTCATACCCCGCATGGCAGGGAATAGGAGGCTACACCTTC
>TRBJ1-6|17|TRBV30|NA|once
CAWSIGSISSYNSPLHF
TGTGCCTGGAGTATAGGTTCGATCAGCTCCTATAATTCACCCCTCCACTTT
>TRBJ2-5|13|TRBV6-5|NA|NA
CATNPGYQETQYF
TGTGCCACCAACCCGGGCTACCAAGAGACCCAGTACTTC
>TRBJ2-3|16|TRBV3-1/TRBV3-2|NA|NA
CASSQELDTNTDTQYF
TGTGCCAGCAGCCAAGAGCTGGACACTAACACAGATACGCAGTATTTT
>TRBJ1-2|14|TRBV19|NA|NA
CASSPRGDNYGYTF
TGTGCCAGTAGTCCCCGTGGAGATAACTATGGCTACACCTTC
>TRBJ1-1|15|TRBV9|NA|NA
CASSVGRGVFTEAFF
TGTGCCAGCAGCGTCGGCAGGGGAGTGTTCACTGAAGCTTTCTTT
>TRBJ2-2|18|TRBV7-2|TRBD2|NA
CASSSRASGGVNTGELFF
TGTGCCAGCAGCTCCCGTGCTAGCGGGGGGGTGAACACCGGGGAGCTGTTTTTT
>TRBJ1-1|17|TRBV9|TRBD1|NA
CASSVLPGQGRDTEAFF
TGTGCCAGCAGCGTACTACCCGGACAGGGGAGGGACACTGAAGCTTTCTTT
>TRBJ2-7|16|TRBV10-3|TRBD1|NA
CAISGGTGGAVYEQYF
TGTGCCATCAGTGGTGGGACAGGGGGCGCCGTATACGAGCAGTACTTC
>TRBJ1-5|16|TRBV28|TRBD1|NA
CASRFSTGQGSPPQHF
TGTGCCAGCAGGTTTTCGACGGGACAGGGGAGCCCGCCCCAGCATTTT